These 18 T cell receptor beta chains were all obtained from the same sample, sequenced in a study of cytomegalovirus exposure and HLA in healthy donors. The study ran its PCR with 60 Vbeta and 13 Jbeta primers. Profiling relied on immunoSEQ multiplex PCR, and the TCRdb table lists in-frame clones only, not all of them. This sample has under 150,000 clones, with about two thirds found just once. Material for sequencing was PBMCs. These receptors originate from a man in his fifties in good health and CMV-seropositive.

The count of this clone is one. This chain joins TRBV25-1 and TRBJ1-1, with 8 bases lining up with TRBD1. The CDR3 is made up of 14 amino acids. With 4 bases clipped from V and 11 bases from J, the junction kept 12 bases outside the gene matches. Germline V lookup: CDR1 MGHDK, CDR2 SYGVNS. The CDR3 nucleotides are TGTGCCAGCAGTGGGACAGGGAGTGGGTCGGGGGCTTTCTTT. It yields the protein CASSGTGSGSGAFF. The whole variable domain, remainder taken from reference TRBV25-1 and TRBJ1-1, is EADIYQTPRYLVIGTGKKITLECSQTMGHDKMYWYQQDPGMELHLIHYSYGVNSTEKGDLSSESTVSRIRTEHFPLTLESARPSHTSQYLCASSGTGSGSGAFFGQGTRLTVV.

This clone has a handful of counts. The CDR3: CASSTGGQGWTEAFF. The CDR3 DNA reads as TGCGCCAGCAGCACGGGGGGACAGGGTTGGACTGAAGCTTTCTTT. J is TRBJ1-1 and V is TRBV5-1, with 9 bases that match TRBD1. From germline, CDR1 is SGHRS and CDR2 YFSETQ. The CDR3 loop spans 15 amino acids. The J segment lost 5 bases and the V segment lost 4 bases, leaving 9 bases of the junction unmatched.

The chain uses TRBV19 and TRBJ2-2, with 8 nucleotides matching TRBD1. Germline V CDR1 and CDR2: LNHDA, SQIVND (reference sequence). The length of the CDR3 is 19 residues. Trimming at V came to 5 bases and at J to 7 bases, leaving 21 bases not matched to a gene. In nucleotides, the CDR3 is TGTGCCAGTAGTTATGGAGGGGCGTCCAGGGGGCTGTTGGGCGGGGAGCTGTTTTTT. It yields the protein CASSYGGASRGLLGGELFF.

This chain joins TRBV20-1 and TRBJ2-3; D unresolved. Germline V gene sequence: CDR1 DFQATT, CDR2 SNEGSKA (reference sequence). The CDR3 spans 11 residues. Trimming removed 2 bases at V and 4 bases at J, with 4 bases between. In nucleotides, the CDR3 is TGCAGTGCTAGACAGTCAGATACGCAGTATTTT. Its translation: CSARQSDTQYF.

The chain uses TRBV9 and TRBJ2-1; tentatively, D is TRBD1 (6 bases). The CDR3 covers 15 residues. The germline CDR1 and CDR2 sequences are SGDLS and YYNGEE. V was clipped by 6 bases and J by 6 bases, with 19 bases between them. As DNA, the CDR3 is TGTGCCAGCAACACACAGGGCACCGATGTCAATGAGCAGTTCTTC. Encoded protein: CASNTQGTDVNEQFF.

This clone was found a few times. This chain's CDR3 is CATSGAVGALVNEQFF. The CDR3 bases are TGTGCCACCAGCGGGGCAGTGGGGGCTCTGGTTAATGAGCAGTTCTTC. The chain couples TRBV15 to TRBJ2-1, with D perhaps TRBD1 (6 bases). The ends were cut back, 5 bases at V and 7 bases at J, with 21 bases in the middle. Germline V gene sequence: CDR1 LNHNV, CDR2 YYDKDF (reference sequence). The length of the CDR3 is 16 residues.

The chain links TRBV19 to TRBJ1-5, with TRBD1 matching over 7 bases. This CDR3 region has 14 residues. V lost 4 bases, J lost 7 bases, and 7 bases stayed unmatched. CDR1 and CDR2 from the germline V gene are LNHDA and SQIVND (reference sequence). CDR3 sequence (DNA): TGTGCCAGTAGTACAAGACAGGGAGGCCAGCCCCAGCATTTT. Residues: CASSTRQGGQPQHF.

This sequence joins TRBV4-1 and TRBJ2-1; 9 positions match TRBD2. V shed 5 bases, J shed 9 bases, and the junction held 8 bases outside the gene matches. Germline V gives CDR1 MGHRA, CDR2 YSYEKL. The CDR3 runs to 14 residues. In DNA form, the CDR3 reads TGCGCCAGCAGCTCTCCTAGCGGGGACAGTGAGCAGTTCTTC. Translation: CASSSPSGDSEQFF.

This CDR3 reads CASSVGTVSGNTIYF. The CDR3 DNA reads TGTGCCAGCAGCGTTGGGACAGTTTCTGGAAACACCATATATTTT. The chain recombines TRBV7-8 with TRBJ1-3, with 7 nucleotides matching TRBD1. The germline CDR1 and CDR2 sequences are SGHVS and FQNEAQ. The CDR3 has 15 residues. The V segment lost 5 bases and the J segment 1 base; nucleotides outside the gene matches: 5.

Points on this clone: The same CDR3 also results from other DNA sequences found in this sample. This chain links TRBV10-3 with TRBJ1-2; 11 positions agree with TRBD1. Looked up from germline, CDR1 is ENHRY and CDR2 is SYGVKD. The CDR3 consists of 13 residues. V gave up 6 bases and J gave up 8 bases; unmatched junction bases: 5. CDR3 residues: CAIRGQGARGYTF. In nucleotides, the CDR3 is TGTGCCATCAGAGGACAGGGGGCAAGGGGCTACACCTTC.

The chain recombines TRBV2 with TRBJ1-2, with 7 bases fitting TRBD1. Unmatched junction bases numbered 2, after V lost 3 bases and J lost 4 bases. The CDR3 is 13 residues long. The germline V gene has CDR1 SNHLY and CDR2 FYNNEI. CDR3: CASSETGSYGYTF. The CDR3 bases are TGTGCCAGCAGTGAGACAGGGAGCTATGGCTACACCTTC. The variable domain in full, with the rest retrieved from reference TRBV2 and TRBJ1-2, is EPEVTQTPSHQVTQMGQEVILRCVPISNHLYFYWYRQILGQKVEFLVSFYNNEISEKSEIFDDQFSVERPDGSNFTLKIRSTKLEDSAMYFCASSETGSYGYTFGSGTRLTVV.

The chain employs TRBV14 and TRBJ2-1, with TRBD1 identical over 10 bases. Germline loops: CDR1 SGHDN, CDR2 FVKESK. V was pared by 0 bases and J by 3 bases, with 5 bases of the junction left unmatched. The CDR3 covers 17 residues. The CDR3 protein is CASSQDWDRGVYNEQFF. The CDR3 coding sequence is TGTGCCAGCAGCCAAGATTGGGACAGGGGTGTCTACAATGAGCAGTTCTTC. Full variable domain (missing parts from reference TRBV14 and TRBJ2-1): EAGVTQFPSHSVIEKGQTVTLRCDPISGHDNLYWYRRVMGKEIKFLLHFVKESKQDESGMPNNRFLAERTGGTYSTLKVQPAELEDSGVYFCASSQDWDRGVYNEQFFGPGTRLTVL.

The rearrangement uses TRBV9 and TRBJ1-2; a possible D gene is TRBD1 (6 bases). V was pared by 2 bases and J by 7 bases, with 12 bases between. The CDR3 length is 13 residues. Germline assignment: CDR1 SGDLS and CDR2 YYNGEE. The CDR3 loop is CASSVSGHGGYTF. The CDR3 nucleotides are TGTGCCAGCAGCGTCTCGGGACACGGTGGCTACACCTTC.

This rearrangement joins TRBV21-1 to TRBJ2-3; the D segment call TRBD2 is taken from the table without a DNA check. TRBV21-1 is a listed pseudogene. CDR3 size: 15 residues. The CDR3 bases are TGTGCCAGCAGCAAAGTGGGGGACTGCTTGAATACGCAGTATTTT. Residues: CASSKVGDCLNTQYF.

The V gene is TRBV7-3, the J gene TRBJ2-3, with D perhaps TRBD1 (5 bases). The germline gives CDR1 SGHTA, CDR2 FQGTGA. CDR3 size: 15 residues. The ends were cut back, 5 bases at V and 5 bases at J, with 17 bases in the middle. CDR3 sequence: CASSPGGARGDTQYF. In DNA form, the CDR3 reads TGTGCCAGCAGCCCAGGTGGGGCCCGAGGAGATACGCAGTATTTT. Using reference TRBV7-3 and TRBJ2-3 for the parts outside the CDR3, the full variable domain is GAGVSQTPSNKVTEKGKYVELRCDPISGHTALYWYRQSLGQGPEFLIYFQGTGAADDSGLPNDRFFAVRPEGSVSTLKIQRTERGDSAVYLCASSPGGARGDTQYFGPGTRLTVL.

In DNA, the CDR3 is TGTGCCAGTAGTCTCTGGGTAAGCGGCGAGCAGTACTTC. Encoded protein: CASSLWVSGEQYF. The chain employs TRBV19 and TRBJ2-7; D is possibly TRBD2 (5 bases). V was clipped by 5 bases and J by 6 bases, with 14 bases between them. Germline V gives CDR1 LNHDA, CDR2 SQIVND (reference sequence). CDR3 length equals 13 residues.

The chain links TRBV9 to TRBJ2-2, with 11 nucleotides matching TRBD2. The CDR3 is made up of 17 amino acids. The trim removed 0 bases at V and 7 bases at J, leaving 8 bases unmatched. Germline CDR1 is SGDLS and CDR2 is YYNGEE. CDR3 amino acids: CASSVGGSGRAGGELFF. In DNA, the CDR3 is TGTGCCAGCAGCGTAGGGGGTAGCGGGAGGGCCGGCGGGGAGCTGTTTTTT.

This chain links TRBV11-3 with TRBJ1-2; weak D call: TRBD1 (6 bases). This CDR3 contains 14 residues. Germline-derived CDR1 and CDR2 are SGHNT and YENEEA. The germline V and J ends were trimmed by 3 bases and 4 bases, with 12 bases remaining between them. The CDR3 region is CASSLKGDTYGYTF. The CDR3 DNA is TGTGCCAGCAGCTTGAAGGGGGACACCTATGGCTACACCTTC.